These 2 T cell receptor beta chains were sequenced from one sample in a study of CD8+CD57+ T cells in acquired aplastic anemia. Genomic DNA constituted the template upon which TCR beta VDJ and CDR3 profiling was performed. MiXCR was run by TCRdb on the reads, yielding one entry per CDR3 protein. The sample has 150,000 or so distinct CDR3 sequences, about 45% seen once. Patients selected for sequencing had displayed CD8+CD57+ cell expansion by flow cytometry. The sequenced sample consisted of sorted CD4+, CD8+, or CD8+CD57+ T cells (not recorded which) from PBMCs. The receptors stem from a human donor with aplastic anemia.

This clonotype has ten or more counts. The chain couples TRBV11-1 to TRBJ1-2; D is uncertain. Germline V gene sequence: CDR1 SGHAT, CDR2 FQDESV (reference sequence). With 5 bases removed from V and 7 bases from J, the gap between germline ends came to 14 bases. The CDR3 covers 13 residues. The CDR3 protein is CASSDGGDGGYTF. The CDR3 DNA reads TGTGCCAGCAGCGACGGCGGAGATGGTGGCTACACCTTC.

This rearrangement joins TRBV7-2 to TRBJ1-1, with D possibly TRBD1 on 5 matching bases. This CDR3 is 15 amino acids long. V was trimmed by 1 base and J by 5 bases, leaving 14 bases between them. Per germline, CDR1 SGHTA and CDR2 FQGNSA. The CDR3 sequence is CASSLVAGTGTEAFF. The CDR3 DNA reads TGTGCCAGCAGCTTAGTGGCAGGGACTGGGACTGAAGCTTTCTTT.